Listed below are T cell receptor beta chains from one sample, sequenced in a study of blood T cell repertoires in COVID-19. Produced via immunoSEQ multiplex PCR; TCRdb's table is partial and in-frame only. The profile shows more than 150,000 clones, about nine tenths of them singletons. Sequencing input: peripheral blood. Receptors originate from a man between 65 and 85 years old with active or convalescent COVID-19. The CDR3 runs from the conserved cysteine through the conserved F or W. D genes are given only for firm matches. Not all rows give a size; the values are once, few, many and, for expanded clones, a class.

CDR3aa | CDR3nt | v_gene | abundance | d_gene | j_gene | len
CASSLESSYEQYF | TGTGCCAGCAGCTTAGAATCATCCTACGAGCAGTACTTC | TRBV11-3 | once | NA | TRBJ2-7 | 13
CASSPSLVAGHQETQYF | TGTGCCAGCTCACCATCCCTGGTAGCGGGACACCAAGAGACCCAGTACTTC | TRBV18 | NA | TRBD2 | TRBJ2-5 | 17
CASSLDPLPNYGYTF | TGTGCCAGCAGCTTAGATCCACTCCCTAACTATGGCTACACCTTC | TRBV7-8 | NA | NA | TRBJ1-2 | 15
CASSRPTGTIQETQYF | TGTGCCAGCAGCCGGCCGACAGGGACCATCCAAGAGACCCAGTACTTC | TRBV28 | few | TRBD1 | TRBJ2-5 | 16
CASSYSSGGIYGYTF | TGTGCCAGCAGTTACTCCTCAGGGGGGATCTATGGCTACACCTTC | TRBV6-5 | once | TRBD1 | TRBJ1-2 | 15
CASSSSGGRYTF | TGTGCCAGCAGTTCATCAGGAGGACGCTACACCTTC | TRBV12-3/TRBV12-4 | NA | NA | TRBJ1-2 | 12
CASSPEEGRYGYTF | TGTGCCAGCTCACCAGAGGAAGGCCGATATGGCTACACCTTC | TRBV18 | NA | NA | TRBJ1-2 | 14
CASSSLDWGETQYF | TGTGCCAGCAGCTCACTGGACTGGGGAGAGACCCAGTACTTC | TRBV7-8 | once | NA | TRBJ2-5 | 14
CASSLEGNSNQPQHF | TGCGCCAGCAGCCTGGAGGGGAATAGCAATCAGCCCCAGCATTTT | TRBV5-1 | NA | NA | TRBJ1-5 | 15
CASSPRGVGGSVRDEQFF | TGTGCCAGCAGCCCCCGCGGGGTTGGGGGGTCCGTGAGGGATGAGCAGTTCTTC | TRBV9 | NA | NA | TRBJ2-1 | 18